The rows below give T cell receptor beta chains drawn from one sample of a study of blood T cell repertoires in COVID-19. Measured with immunoSEQ multiplex PCR; TCRdb has only the in-frame clones, and not every one. This sample has 120,000 to 150,000 clones; just under 90% occur once, and the top ten carry around 8.6%. Sequenced sample: peripheral blood. All receptors come from a woman in her 50s with active or convalescent COVID-19. CDR3s include the opening cysteine and the closing phenylalanine or tryptophan. A D gene is named only where the DNA matches it firmly. Expanded clones are given a class, and other clones once, few, many or no size at all.

J | size | D | V | CDR3 | DNA
TRBJ1-1 | NA | TRBD1 | TRBV15 | CATSRDRDSANTEAFF | TGTGCCACCAGCAGAGATCGGGACAGCGCAAACACTGAAGCTTTCTTT
TRBJ2-1 | NA | TRBD2 | TRBV24-1 | CATSDISGTSVNEQFF | TGTGCCACCAGTGACATTTCCGGGACTAGCGTAAATGAGCAGTTCTTC
TRBJ2-3 | NA | NA | TRBV18 | CASSPSVGDTQYF | TGTGCCAGCTCACCTAGCGTCGGAGATACGCAGTATTTT
TRBJ1-1 | NA | TRBD1 | TRBV28 | CASVYRGDTEAFF | TGTGCCAGCGTATACAGGGGAGACACTGAAGCTTTCTTT
TRBJ2-7 | NA | NA | TRBV7-9 | CASSPRDSNYEQYF | TGTGCCAGCAGCCCCAGGGATTCCAACTACGAGCAGTACTTC
TRBJ1-2 | once | NA | TRBV19 | CASSPDRGLNYGYTF | TGTGCCAGTAGTCCCGACAGAGGCCTAAACTATGGCTACACCTTC
TRBJ2-2 | NA | NA | TRBV18 | CASSPEVVAVTGELFF | TGTGCCAGCTCACCGGAGGTGGTAGCGGTGACCGGGGAGCTGTTTTTT
TRBJ2-2 | NA | NA | TRBV21-1 | CAPSTGELFF | TGTGCCCCCTCGACCGGGGAGCTGTTTTTT
TRBJ1-5 | NA | NA | TRBV19 | CASSIQGSNQPQHF | TGTGCCAGTAGTATTCAGGGTAGCAATCAGCCCCAGCATTTT
TRBJ1-1 | NA | TRBD1 | TRBV7-2 | CASSLRGQGANEAFF | TGTGCCAGCAGCCTTAGGGGACAGGGGGCAAATGAAGCTTTCTTT
TRBJ1-1 | NA | TRBD1 | TRBV11-2 | CASSTTQFSTGGDTEAFF | TGTGCCAGCAGCACTACCCAATTTAGTACAGGGGGGGACACTGAAGCTTTCTTT
TRBJ1-6 | NA | NA | TRBV25-1 | CASSDRRGGLGNSPLHF | TGTGCCAGCAGTGACCGAAGGGGGGGGCTAGGTAATTCACCCCTCCACTTT
TRBJ1-2 | NA | TRBD1 | TRBV5-1 | CASSPGTAVGYTF | TGCGCCAGCAGCCCGGGGACAGCAGTTGGCTACACCTTC
TRBJ2-1 | NA | TRBD1 | TRBV7-2 | CASSSPPPSRGPLNEQFF | TGTGCCAGCAGCTCCCCTCCTCCAAGCAGGGGGCCCCTCAATGAGCAGTTCTTC
TRBJ1-4 | once | NA | TRBV28 | CASSLGVRGAGEKLFF | TGTGCCAGCAGTTTAGGGGTTCGGGGGGCTGGTGAAAAACTGTTTTTT
TRBJ2-1 | NA | NA | TRBV4-2 | CASSQVALAPNEQFF | TGTGCCAGCAGCCAAGTCGCCCTAGCCCCCAACGAGCAGTTCTTC
TRBJ1-3 | NA | TRBD1 | TRBV10-3 | CAITQGGLSGNTIYF | TGTGCCATCACTCAGGGGGGTCTCTCTGGAAACACCATATATTTT
TRBJ1-1 | NA | NA | TRBV19 | CASSLRNTEAFF | TGTGCCAGTAGCCTTAGGAACACTGAAGCTTTCTTT
TRBJ2-3 | NA | TRBD1 | TRBV7-7 | CASSLTTGATDTQYF | TGTGCTAGCAGCCTTACGACAGGGGCGACGGATACGCAGTATTTT
TRBJ1-5 | once | TRBD1 | TRBV28 | CACYRGMGNQPQHF | TGTGCCTGCTACAGGGGAATGGGCAATCAGCCCCAGCATTTT
TRBJ1-2 | NA | TRBD1 | TRBV5-1 | CASSPGQKGNYGYTF | TGCGCCAGCAGCCCGGGACAGAAAGGGAACTATGGCTACACCTTC
TRBJ1-1 | NA | TRBD1 | TRBV29-1 | CSVEPQGANTEAFF | TGCAGCGTTGAACCTCAGGGGGCGAACACTGAAGCTTTCTTT
TRBJ1-5 | NA | NA | TRBV6-2/TRBV6-3 | CASSLSVIYQPQHF | TGTGCCAGCAGCCTTTCAGTGATTTATCAGCCCCAGCATTTT
TRBJ1-5 | NA | NA | TRBV28 | CASSSGPSNQPQHF | TGTGCCAGCAGCTCCGGTCCCTCCAATCAGCCCCAGCATTTT
TRBJ1-4 | once | NA | TRBV4-1 | CASSQGRVPNEKLFF | TGCGCCAGCAGCCAAGGGCGGGTACCTAATGAAAAACTGTTTTTT
TRBJ2-2 | NA | NA | TRBV7-3 | CASLPHLFF | TGTGCCTCCCTACCGCACCTGTTTTTT
TRBJ1-2 | NA | NA | TRBV28 | CASSPTVGGGFYGYTF | TGTGCCAGCAGTCCCACGGTGGGAGGGGGATTCTATGGCTACACCTTC
TRBJ2-1 | NA | TRBD2 | TRBV9 | CASSVSGRAIEQFF | TGTGCCAGCAGCGTTAGCGGGAGGGCCATTGAGCAGTTCTTC
TRBJ2-3 | NA | TRBD2 | TRBV5-1 | CASSLERGGPVADTQYF | TGCGCCAGCAGCTTGGAGCGGGGGGGGCCTGTAGCAGATACGCAGTATTTT
TRBJ2-2 | NA | NA | TRBV5-3 | CARSAARGRGCTGELFF | TGTGCCAGAAGCGCCGCTCGCGGGCGGGGATGCACCGGGGAGCTGTTTTTT
TRBJ2-3 | NA | TRBD2 | TRBV7-9 | CASMWEGADTQYF | TGTGCCAGCATGTGGGAGGGCGCAGATACGCAGTATTTT
TRBJ1-3 | NA | NA | TRBV9 | CASSVGGRASGNTIYF | TGTGCCAGCAGCGTAGGGGGCAGAGCCTCTGGAAACACCATATATTTT
TRBJ2-6 | once | NA | TRBV7-9 | CASRLQGSGANVLTF | TGTGCCAGCAGGCTCCAGGGTAGTGGGGCCAACGTCCTGACTTTC
TRBJ2-2 | few | NA | TRBV4-3 | CASSQDSAGELFF | TGCGCCAGCAGCCAAGATAGCGCCGGGGAGCTGTTTTTT
TRBJ1-1 | NA | NA | TRBV30 | CACSWGENTEAFF | TGTGCCTGTAGTTGGGGGGAGAACACTGAAGCTTTCTTT
TRBJ2-7 | NA | NA | TRBV2 | CASSAGPIPYEQYF | TGTGCCAGCAGCGCGGGACCGATTCCCTACGAGCAGTACTTC
TRBJ1-5 | many | NA | TRBV4-2 | CASSQETGSNQPQHF | TGTGCCAGCAGCCAAGAAACGGGTAGCAATCAGCCCCAGCATTTT
TRBJ2-7 | NA | TRBD1 | TRBV3-1/TRBV3-2 | CASSPYLPGQGDYEQYF | TGTGCCAGCAGCCCTTACTTACCGGGACAGGGGGACTACGAGCAGTACTTC
TRBJ1-5 | NA | NA | TRBV5-6 | CASSLFLGAGNQPQHF | TGTGCCAGCAGCTTGTTCTTGGGGGCCGGCAATCAGCCCCAGCATTTT
TRBJ1-4 | NA | NA | TRBV28 | CASSPLRGSNEKLFF | TGTGCCAGCAGTCCTCTCCGGGGTTCGAATGAAAAACTGTTTTTT
TRBJ2-3 | NA | TRBD2 | TRBV28 | CASTWTSGSKAQYF | TGTGCCAGCACCTGGACTAGCGGGAGTAAGGCGCAGTATTTT
TRBJ1-2 | NA | TRBD1 | TRBV20-1 | CRTGTAYGYTF | TGCAGGACCGGGACAGCTTATGGCTACACCTTC
TRBJ2-7 | NA | NA | TRBV27 | CASSSSAQSSYEQYF | TGTGCCAGCAGTTCCTCTGCGCAAAGCTCCTACGAGCAGTACTTC
TRBJ2-1 | NA | TRBD2 | TRBV28 | CASSSQTSGVWHNEQFF | TGTGCCAGCAGTTCCCAGACTAGCGGGGTTTGGCACAATGAGCAGTTCTTC
TRBJ2-7 | NA | TRBD2 | TRBV6-2/TRBV6-3 | CASSSQSGRVFVDYEQYF | TGTGCCAGCAGTTCACAGAGCGGGAGGGTGTTTGTTGACTACGAGCAGTACTTC
TRBJ2-3 | NA | NA | TRBV2 | CASTMTDTQYF | TGTGCCAGCACCATGACAGATACGCAGTATTTT
TRBJ1-1 | NA | NA | TRBV10-3 | CAIRLIGGGTEAFF | TGTGCCATCAGACTGATAGGGGGTGGGACTGAAGCTTTCTTT
TRBJ1-5 | NA | NA | TRBV7-9 | CASSLPGGGNQPQHF | TGTGCCAGCAGCTTACCGGGGGGGGGCAATCAGCCCCAGCATTTT
TRBJ1-1 | NA | NA | TRBV28 | CASRPGQKLAEAFF | TGTGCCAGCAGACCTGGACAGAAATTGGCTGAAGCTTTCTTT
TRBJ2-5 | NA | NA | TRBV27 | CASYLGRPFQETQYF | TGTGCCAGTTACCTGGGCAGGCCTTTCCAAGAGACCCAGTACTTC
TRBJ1-1 | NA | TRBD1 | TRBV27 | CASSLSQGVGTEAFF | TGTGCCAGCAGTTTATCACAGGGGGTCGGCACTGAAGCTTTCTTT
TRBJ2-7 | NA | TRBD1 | TRBV3-1/TRBV3-2 | CASSQFGQGAAEQYF | TGTGCCAGCAGCCAATTCGGACAGGGGGCGGCGGAGCAGTACTTC
TRBJ2-7 | NA | NA | TRBV5-5 | CASSLAGFRNEQYF | TGTGCCAGCAGCTTGGCGGGGTTTCGGAACGAGCAGTACTTC
TRBJ2-7 | NA | TRBD2 | TRBV28 | CGWGTSGSSPYEQYF | TGTGGGTGGGGGACTAGCGGGAGTTCCCCCTACGAGCAGTACTTC
TRBJ2-1 | NA | NA | TRBV5-4 | CASSMRGLTSYNEQFF | TGTGCCAGCAGCATGCGCGGACTCACCTCCTACAATGAGCAGTTCTTC